This TCR beta chain appears in the sequencing data of a study of control samples from healthy donors and cancer patients. The germline gives CDR1 WNHNN, CDR2 SYGVQD (reference sequence). V gave up 7 bases and J gave up 3 bases, with 12 bases separating them. The CDR3 is 13 residues long. TCRdb's copy holds only in-frame clones and misses some; the assay was immunoSEQ multiplex PCR. The profile shows under 85,000 clones, about 79% of them singletons. The sample consisted of PBMCs. This sequence originates from a man aged 55 to 70 with head and neck cancer. V is TRBV10-1 and J is TRBJ1-1, with D maybe TRBD1 (5 bases). The CDR3 sequence is CASKEGRDTEAFF. The CDR3 region has the DNA TGCGCCAGCAAGGAGGGGAGGGACACTGAAGCTTTCTTT.